The text below deals with one T cell receptor (beta chain). Its specificity is unknown. TCRdb analysed the 5' RACE reads with MiXCR anew, one entry per CDR3 protein. The sample shows 580,000 or so distinct CDR3 sequences, 15% to 20% of them seen only once. The data derive from a study of T-cell memory formation after mild COVID-19. Across the whole study: The TCR clusters were mostly specific to one donor.

Study-wide points: SARS-CoV-2 specificity of second-wave clones peaking day 37 was unconfirmed. Day 15 to 85 contractors were CD4/CD8 balanced; later expanders leaned CD4+. Within pre-infection memory, some responding clones were found, suggesting cross-reactive memory joined.

Germline loops: CDR1 SEHNR, CDR2 FQNEAQ (reference sequence). The CDR3 sequence is 18 residues long. V trimming: 4 bases; J trimming: 6 bases; junction bases outside the gene matches: 14. Sequenced sample: PBMCs or a T cell subset sorted from them (not recorded which). This clonotype was obtained from an adult woman who had mild COVID-19 (a few samples of this study predate the infection). Cell type and time point are not known. The gene calls are TRBV7-9 and TRBJ2-1; 11 bases are a match to TRBD2. DNA for the CDR3: TGTGCCAGCAGCTCGCTAGCGGGAGGAAATCTGGTCGCCAATGAGCAGTTCTTC. Protein product: CASSSLAGGNLVANEQFF.